This T cell receptor (beta chain) comes out of a study of blood T cell repertoires in COVID-19. Study in general: Some COVID-19 samples were acute and others convalescent; all came from the United States, Italy and Spain.

V was pared by 4 bases and J by 6 bases, with 16 bases between. Looked up from germline, CDR1 is SNHLY and CDR2 is FYNNEI. The CDR3 is made up of 14 amino acids. The authors' processing: Quantification of nucleated cells was approximated via reference gene primer amplification. Clones were sequenced by immunoSEQ multiplex PCR, and TCRdb holds only the in-frame ones, with some missing. For V, J and clone size, that table is used; D and trimming come from the DNA. The sample lists more than 250,000 clones, about nine tenths occurring once. The sequence came from a woman between 18 and 29 years old who had recovered from COVID-19. The sample was PBMCs or T cells enriched from blood (not recorded which). V usage is TRBV2 and J usage is TRBJ2-7; TRBD1 is a possible D gene (6 bases). This chain's CDR3 is CASSVTGFIGEQYF. The CDR3 bases are TGTGCCAGCAGTGTAACAGGGTTTATTGGCGAGCAGTACTTC.